Presented here are 20 T cell receptor beta chains from one specimen sequenced in a study of control samples from healthy donors and cancer patients. Generated by immunoSEQ multiplex PCR, the TCRdb table keeps only in-frame clones and is missing some. Of 70,000 to 75,000 clones listed, about 90% are singletons. Material: blood. The receptor set was obtained from a woman between 45 and 60 years old in good health.

The rearrangement links TRBV30 to TRBJ2-1; D is ambiguous. The germline V gene encodes CDR1 GTSNPN and CDR2 SVGIG (reference sequence). The CDR3 contains 13 residues. V was shortened by 0 bases and J by 9 bases, with 12 bases between the two germline ends. The CDR3 sequence: CAWSVQSYPEQFF. CDR3 DNA sequence: TGTGCCTGGAGTGTACAGAGTTATCCTGAGCAGTTCTTC.

The rearrangement joins TRBV28 to TRBJ2-7; 8 bases are a match to TRBD1. CDR1 is MDHEN and CDR2 is SYDVKM in the germline V gene. V was clipped by 7 bases and J by 2 bases; unmatched bases: 1. This CDR3 spans 12 amino acids. CDR3 nucleotides: TGTGCCAGCACGGACAGGGCCTACGAGCAGTACTTC. Protein: CASTDRAYEQYF.

The chain joins TRBV6-5 to TRBJ1-1; D not resolved. V was pared by 0 bases and J by 4 bases, with 6 bases between. This CDR3 spans 13 amino acids. Germline CDR1 and CDR2: MNHEY and SVGAGI. In DNA form, the CDR3 reads TGTGCCAGCAGTTACTCGAGAGGCACTGAAGCTTTCTTT. Translated, it gives CASSYSRGTEAFF.

This clone was counted once. The chain carries TRBV9 and TRBJ1-5; no definite D call. This CDR3 contains 11 residues. Germline lookup yields CDR1 SGDLS and CDR2 YYNGEE. V was clipped by 7 bases and J by 7 bases, with 9 bases between them. The CDR3 sequence: CASGGGQPQHF. CDR3 in DNA: TGTGCCAGCGGTGGAGGGCAGCCCCAGCATTTT. Variable domain in full (rest from reference TRBV9 and TRBJ1-5): DSGVTQTPKHLITATGQRVTLRCSPRSGDLSVYWYQQSLDQGLQFLIQYYNGEERAKGNILERFSAQQFPDLHSELNLSSLELGDSALYFCASGGGQPQHFGDGTRLSIL.

The chain links TRBV4-2 to TRBJ2-6; D unclear. The CDR3 spans 16 residues. Germline V CDR1 and CDR2: LGHNA, YNFKEQ. With 0 bases removed from V and 0 bases from J, the gap between germline ends came to 6 bases. CDR3 DNA sequence: TGTGCCAGCAGCCAAGATCAAAGCTCTGGGGCCAACGTCCTGACTTTC. The encoded protein is CASSQDQSSGANVLTF.

V and J are TRBV5-4 and TRBJ2-3; no clear D gene. V lost 3 bases to trimming and J lost 2 bases, with 16 bases between them. Looked up from germline, CDR1 is SGHNT and CDR2 is YYREEE (reference sequence). This CDR3 is 16 amino acids long. The CDR3 loop reads CASSSVVTSHTDTQYF. For the CDR3, the DNA is TGTGCCAGCAGCTCCGTGGTCACCTCTCACACAGATACGCAGTATTTT. Full variable domain (remainder filled in from reference TRBV5-4 and TRBJ2-3): ETGVTQSPTHLIKTRGQQVTLRCSSQSGHNTVSWYQQALGQGPQFIFQYYREEENGRGNFPPRFSGLQFPNYSSELNVNALELDDSALYLCASSSVVTSHTDTQYFGPGTRLTVL.

The chain uses TRBV5-1 and TRBJ1-5, with D perhaps matching TRBD1 (5 bases). The CDR3 length is 14 residues. V lost 4 bases, J lost 1 base, and 9 bases lay in between. Looked up from germline, CDR1 is SGHRS and CDR2 is YFSETQ. CDR3 nucleotides: TGCGCCAGCAGCCCCGGGGGGAGCAATCAGCCCCAGCATTTT. This sequence encodes CASSPGGSNQPQHF.

The V call is TRBV28, the J call TRBJ1-1; D remains ambiguous. V was cut by 10 bases and J by 6 bases, with 24 bases left in between. The CDR3 spans 15 residues. Germline V CDR1 and CDR2: MDHEN, SYDVKM. CDR3 sequence reads: CATTAPNVMLAEAFF. The DNA of the CDR3 is TGTGCCACCACGGCCCCAAACGTTATGTTGGCTGAAGCTTTCTTT.

The rearrangement uses TRBV6-1 and TRBJ2-7, with D hard to call. In germline, CDR1 is MNHNS, CDR2 SASEGT. Deletions cut 2 bases from V and 2 bases from J, with 10 bases between. The CDR3 is 14 residues long. This CDR3 is CASSETPPAYEQYF. As DNA, the CDR3 is TGTGCCAGCAGTGAAACCCCACCCGCCTACGAGCAGTACTTC.

This clone was seen more than once but under ten times. J is TRBJ1-2 and V is TRBV5-1; D is possibly TRBD1 (5 bases). The germline CDR1 and CDR2 sequences are SGHRS and YFSETQ. The CDR3 length is 13 residues. Trimming left V 2 bases short and J 8 bases short, with 13 bases between. The CDR3 is CASSFTGTVGYTF. The CDR3 DNA sequence: TGCGCCAGCAGCTTCACCGGGACGGTAGGCTACACCTTC.

This clone was found a few times. The V and J genes are TRBV4-1 and TRBJ2-7; 7 nucleotides match TRBD1. The V and J ends lost 4 bases and 5 bases, in that order; junction bases with no gene match: 8. The CDR3 contains 14 residues. Germline assignment: CDR1 MGHRA and CDR2 YSYEKL. CDR3 sequence reads: CASSPKRGQDEQYF. Here the CDR3 DNA reads TGCGCCAGCAGCCCCAAAAGGGGGCAGGACGAGCAGTACTTC.

The V and J genes are TRBV9 and TRBJ2-1; D is ambiguous. The CDR3 runs to 12 residues. Germline-derived CDR1 and CDR2 are SGDLS and YYNGEE. Trimming stripped 0 bases from V and 5 bases from J, with 3 bases between. Written as DNA, the CDR3 is TGTGCCAGCAGCGTAGAAAACAATGAGCAGTTCTTC. Translated: CASSVENNEQFF.

The chain links TRBV19 to TRBJ2-7; perhaps TRBD1 as D (6 bases). The V gene's germline CDR1 is LNHDA and CDR2 SQIVND (reference sequence). V was cut by 2 bases and J by 4 bases, with 24 bases left in between. The CDR3 sequence is 18 residues long. The CDR3 sequence is CASSIRGGKTGAPYEQYF. The CDR3 region has the DNA TGTGCCAGTAGTATAAGAGGAGGAAAGACAGGAGCTCCATACGAGCAGTACTTC. Filled out from reference TRBV19 and TRBJ2-7, the complete variable domain reads DGGITQSPKYLFRKEGQNVTLSCEQNLNHDAMYWYRQDPGQGLRLIYYSQIVNDFQKGDIAEGYSVSREKKESFPLTVTSAQKNPTAFYLCASSIRGGKTGAPYEQYFGPGTRLTVT.

The chain has TRBV5-1 and TRBJ2-4; no clear D gene. The germline V gene has CDR1 SGHRS and CDR2 YFSETQ. This CDR3 has 15 residues. V lost 5 bases and J 1 base, leaving 13 bases between the germline ends. CDR3 amino acids: CASSFDIGAKNIQYF. The CDR3 region has the DNA TGCGCCAGCAGTTTCGACATAGGGGCCAAAAACATTCAGTACTTC.

This chain links TRBV20-1 with TRBJ2-1; 8 bases agree with TRBD2. The germline CDR1 and CDR2 sequences are DFQATT and SNEGSKA (reference sequence). The CDR3 loop spans 16 amino acids. J was trimmed by 5 bases and V by 3 bases; bases with no gene match: 12. The CDR3 is CSASSGAAGAHNEQFF. In nucleotides, the CDR3 is TGCAGTGCTAGTAGCGGGGCAGCGGGAGCCCACAATGAGCAGTTCTTC.

V is TRBV30 and J is TRBJ2-7, with TRBD2 matching over 7 bases. Germline CDR1 GTSNPN, CDR2 SVGIG (reference sequence). With 0 bases clipped from V and 3 bases from J, the junction kept 14 bases outside the gene matches. This CDR3 region has 17 residues. CDR3 in DNA: TGTGCCTGGAGTGTAGGGAAGGTGGCGGGAGTATTCTACGAGCAGTACTTC. Protein product: CAWSVGKVAGVFYEQYF.

The chain employs TRBV7-9 and TRBJ1-2; D gene ambiguous. The CDR3 totals 14 residues. The V and J ends lost 5 bases and 0 bases respectively, with 10 bases between them. The germline gives CDR1 SEHNR, CDR2 FQNEAQ (reference sequence). In DNA, the CDR3 is TGTGCCAGCAGCGTGGATACAGCTAACTATGGCTACACCTTC. Residues: CASSVDTANYGYTF.

The chain has TRBV6-5 and TRBJ2-3, with a weak D call TRBD1 (5 bases). Looked up from germline, CDR1 is MNHEY and CDR2 is SVGAGI. The CDR3 consists of 15 residues. The V end lost 6 bases, the J end lost 0 bases, and 13 bases lay between the germline ends. The CDR3 sequence is CASSPWQGSTDTQYF. CDR3 coding DNA: TGTGCCAGCAGCCCCTGGCAGGGTAGCACAGATACGCAGTATTTT.

Concerning this clone: Other DNA sequences of this sample code for an identical CDR3. V and J are TRBV5-1 and TRBJ2-5; D is uncertain. The V gene's germline CDR1 is SGHRS and CDR2 YFSETQ. This CDR3 comprises 11 residues. V was shortened by 2 bases and J by 5 bases, with 4 bases between the two germline ends. The CDR3: CASSLSETQYF. The CDR3 DNA reads TGCGCCAGCAGCTTATCTGAGACCCAGTACTTC.

In the case of this clone: In the same sample, other DNA sequences code for this CDR3. The genes are TRBV9 and TRBJ1-1; no definite D call. The V gene's germline CDR1 is SGDLS and CDR2 YYNGEE. This CDR3 has 14 residues. Trimming took off 0 bases at V and 1 base at J, with 7 bases between the two ends. The CDR3 sequence: CASSVAPENTEAFF. In DNA form, the CDR3 reads TGTGCCAGCAGCGTAGCTCCAGAGAACACTGAAGCTTTCTTT.